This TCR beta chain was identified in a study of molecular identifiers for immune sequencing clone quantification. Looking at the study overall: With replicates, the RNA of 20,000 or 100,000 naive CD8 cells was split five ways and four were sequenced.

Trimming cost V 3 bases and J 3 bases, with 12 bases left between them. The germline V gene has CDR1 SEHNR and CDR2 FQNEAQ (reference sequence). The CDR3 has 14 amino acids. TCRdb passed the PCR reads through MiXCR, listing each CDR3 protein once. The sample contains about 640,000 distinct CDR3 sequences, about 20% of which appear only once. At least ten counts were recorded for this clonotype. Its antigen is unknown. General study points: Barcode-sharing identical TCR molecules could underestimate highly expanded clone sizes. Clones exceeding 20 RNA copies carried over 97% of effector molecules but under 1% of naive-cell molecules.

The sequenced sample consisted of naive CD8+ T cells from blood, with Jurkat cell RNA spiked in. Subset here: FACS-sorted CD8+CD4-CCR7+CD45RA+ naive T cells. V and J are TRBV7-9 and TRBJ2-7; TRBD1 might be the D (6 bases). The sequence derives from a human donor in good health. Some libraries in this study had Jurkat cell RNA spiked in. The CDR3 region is CASSFGEGDYEQYF. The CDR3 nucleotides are TGTGCCAGCAGCTTCGGAGAGGGGGACTACGAGCAGTACTTC.